These 27 T cell receptor beta chains were all obtained from the same sample, sequenced in a study of breast tumors, draining lymph nodes, adjacent tissues. The lymph nodes were axillary draining lymph nodes from breast cancer patients. TCRdb recomputed calls from the multiplex PCR reads with MiXCR, one row per CDR3 protein. This table has approximately 230,000 distinct CDR3 sequences, less than 40% appearing once. Material: axillary lymph node tissue. The receptors originated from a female donor with breast cancer. Some clones in this sample may be carry-over from other donors' samples.

With respect to this clonotype: This may stem from a read error, because a much larger clone lies one nucleotide away. The chain employs TRBV2 and TRBJ1-5; D call uncertain. Germline-derived CDR1 and CDR2 are SNHLY and FYNNEI. This CDR3 has 15 amino acids. The CDR3 DNA sequence: TGTGCCAGCAGGATGACCGATTATAGCAATCGGCCCCAGCATTTT. Its protein is CASRMTDYSNRPQHF.

This clonotype was recorded many times. This sequence joins TRBV11-2 and TRBJ2-1; D is perhaps TRBD1 (5 bases). The CDR3 runs 17 residues. Trimming stripped 0 bases from V and 3 bases from J, with 15 bases between. Germline-derived CDR1 and CDR2 are SGHAT and FQNNGV. CDR3 DNA sequence: TGTGCCAGCAGCTTAGAAGGGGCGGCTATTCGCTACAATGAGCAGTTCTTC. Protein product: CASSLEGAAIRYNEQFF.

This clonotype occurred many times. This chain's CDR3 is CASSFWGSNEQFF. The CDR3 DNA reads as TGTGCCAGCAGTTTCTGGGGGAGCAATGAGCAGTTCTTC. V and J are TRBV12-3 or TRBV12-4 and TRBJ2-1; D is perhaps TRBD1 or TRBD2 (5 bases each). Trimming left V 3 bases short and J 6 bases short, with 9 bases between. The CDR3 spans 13 residues.

This clonotype was seen many times. The rearrangement joins TRBV2 to TRBJ2-5; 9 bases align to TRBD2. The junction had 7 bases not matched to a gene; V was cut back by 6 bases and J by 5 bases. CDR1 SNHLY and CDR2 FYNNEI come from the germline V gene. This CDR3 spans 14 amino acids. The CDR3 here is CASSSGTSIETQYF. The CDR3 DNA is TGTGCCAGCAGCTCCGGGACTAGCATTGAGACCCAGTACTTC. Combining the CDR3 with reference TRBV2 and TRBJ2-5 gives the whole variable domain EPEVTQTPSHQVTQMGQEVILRCVPISNHLYFYWYRQILGQKVEFLVSFYNNEISEKSEIFDDQFSVERPDGSNFTLKIRSTKLEDSAMYFCASSSGTSIETQYFGPGTRLLVL.

This clonotype was counted many times. The V gene is TRBV7-2, the J gene TRBJ1-2, with D possibly matching TRBD1 (5 bases). The length of the CDR3 is 15 residues. The V gene's germline CDR1 is SGHTA and CDR2 FQGNSA. The V and J ends lost 1 base and 2 bases respectively, with 11 bases between them. The CDR3 DNA follows: TGTGCCAGCAGCTTAGGGGGCAGCGGAAACTATGGCTACACCTTC. Its translation: CASSLGGSGNYGYTF.

Many counts were recorded for this clonotype. This sequence joins TRBV13 and TRBJ2-3; D tentatively fits TRBD1 or TRBD2 (6 bases each). Trimming shortened V by 6 bases and J by 0 bases, and 16 bases separated the two germline ends. Per germline, CDR1 PRHDT and CDR2 FYEKMQ (reference sequence). The CDR3 sequence is 16 residues long. CDR3 region: CASRVTGALSTDTQYF. CDR3 nucleotide sequence: TGTGCCAGCAGAGTAACGGGGGCCCTTAGCACAGATACGCAGTATTTT.

This clonotype was detected ten times or more. The V gene is TRBV5-1, the J gene TRBJ2-7, with D possibly being TRBD2 (6 bases). This CDR3 comprises 14 residues. Germline V gives CDR1 SGHRS, CDR2 YFSETQ. The V gene lost 1 base and the J gene lost 5 bases, with 13 bases spanning the gap. The CDR3, as DNA: TGCGCCAGCAGCTTGCGGGGAGGAAATAACGAGCAGTACTTC. It translates to CASSLRGGNNEQYF.

J is TRBJ2-1 and V is TRBV6-5; 12 bases fit TRBD1. The CDR3 runs to 15 residues. Germline V lookup: CDR1 MNHEY, CDR2 SVGAGI. Trimming at V came to 8 bases and at J to 6 bases, leaving 8 bases not matched to a gene. The CDR3 spells CASLPGQGASNEQFF. The CDR3, as DNA: TGTGCCAGCCTTCCGGGACAGGGGGCCTCCAATGAGCAGTTCTTC.

This clonotype was recorded many times. This chain joins TRBV4-1 and TRBJ1-2, with 10 bases lining up with TRBD1. CDR3 length equals 15 residues. Germline CDR1 and CDR2: MGHRA and YSYEKL. With V trimmed by 1 base and J by 4 bases, 3 bases remained unmatched. CDR3 protein: CASSQGTGGIYGYTF. In DNA, the CDR3 is TGCGCCAGCAGCCAAGGGACAGGGGGAATCTATGGCTACACCTTC.

This clonotype was seen at least ten times. The chain recombines TRBV29-1 with TRBJ2-1, with 7 bases fitting TRBD1. The CDR3 has 12 amino acids. V lost 3 bases to trimming and J lost 8 bases; unmatched junction nucleotides: 4. The V gene's germline CDR1 is SQVTM and CDR2 ANQGSEA. This CDR3 reads CSVDHRGDEQFF. In DNA form, the CDR3 reads TGCAGCGTTGACCACAGGGGCGATGAGCAGTTCTTC.

This clonotype was seen many times. The rearrangement joins TRBV12-5 to TRBJ2-1, with TRBD2 identical over 7 bases. CDR3 length equals 13 residues. Germline CDR1 and CDR2: LGHNT and FRNRAP. V dropped 5 bases and J dropped 10; count of bases not matched to a gene: 8. The CDR3 coding sequence is TGTGCTAGTGGTATTACACTGGGACTAGAGCAGTTCTTC. It translates to CASGITLGLEQFF.

This clonotype was seen at least ten times. The gene calls are TRBV7-9 and TRBJ1-2, with TRBD1 matching over 10 bases. Germline-derived CDR1 and CDR2 are SEHNR and FQNEAQ (reference sequence). The CDR3 is made up of 16 amino acids. V was clipped by 10 bases and J by 1 base; unmatched bases: 12. This CDR3 reads CAIFHSRDRGNYGYTF. The CDR3 nucleotides are TGTGCCATCTTTCACTCCCGGGACAGGGGTAACTATGGCTACACCTTC.

The chain recombines TRBV20-1 with TRBJ2-3, with 8 nucleotides matching TRBD1. Germline V CDR1 and CDR2: DFQATT, SNEGSKA (reference sequence). The CDR3 runs 13 residues. Written as DNA, the CDR3 is TGCAGCGTGATTGGACAGGGAGCAGATACGCAGTATTTT. Translation: CSVIGQGADTQYF.

Comment on this clonotype: It may be a read error: a sequence one base away is much more abundant. The chain links TRBV11-3 to TRBJ2-3, with 11 bases fitting TRBD2. Germline assignment: CDR1 SGHNT and CDR2 YENEEA. The CDR3 has 18 amino acids. CDR3 residues: CASSSLAGGAWFTDAQYF. As DNA, the CDR3 is TGTGCCAGCAGTTCCTTAGCGGGAGGGGCCTGGTTCACAGATGCGCAGTATTTT.

The chain links TRBV20-1 to TRBJ1-2; 9 bases line up with TRBD1. The CDR3 is 12 amino acids. Germline V CDR1 and CDR2: DFQATT, SNEGSKA (reference sequence). Germline trimming cut 3 bases from V and 7 bases from J; bases unmatched to any gene: 3. The CDR3 here is CSARTGGGGYTF. The CDR3 DNA follows: TGCAGTGCTAGGACAGGGGGTGGTGGCTACACCTTC.

Notes on this clonotype: This may be a read error: a much more frequent sequence differs by one nucleotide. The chain employs TRBV7-9 and TRBJ2-1, with TRBD2 matching 14 bases. Germline lookup yields CDR1 SEHNR and CDR2 FQNEAQ (reference sequence). CDR3 size: 20 residues. V was clipped by 5 bases and J by 2 bases; unmatched bases: 14. In DNA, the CDR3 is TGTGCCAGCAGCCCGATCGGGACTAGCGGGAGAGGTGGGCCCTACAATGAGCAGTTCTTC. This sequence encodes CASSPIGTSGRGGPYNEQFF.

This clonotype occurred many times. This rearrangement joins TRBV5-1 to TRBJ2-1, with TRBD2 matching over 12 bases. CDR3 length equals 17 residues. Germline V gene data show CDR1 as SGHRS and CDR2 as YFSETQ. With 4 bases clipped from V and 5 bases from J, the junction kept 10 bases outside the gene matches. DNA of the CDR3: TGCGCCAGCAGCCTTCAAAATCTAGCGGGGGGGCACAATGAGCAGTTCTTC. Protein: CASSLQNLAGGHNEQFF.

Ten or more counts support this clonotype. V gene TRBV5-1 combines with J gene TRBJ2-1; D is unresolved. This CDR3 has 15 residues. V was pared by 0 bases and J by 8 bases, with 15 bases between. CDR1 and CDR2 (germline): SGHRS, YFSETQ. The CDR3 coding sequence is TGCGCCAGCAGCTTGGACCAGATAAGTTTAGATGAGCAGTTCTTC. It yields the protein CASSLDQISLDEQFF. The full variable domain, in which reference TRBV5-1 and TRBJ2-1 provide the parts outside the CDR3, is KAGVTQTPRYLIKTRGQQVTLSCSPISGHRSVSWYQQTPGQGLQFLFEYFSETQRNKGNFPGRFSGRQFSNSRSEMNVSTLELGDSALYLCASSLDQISLDEQFFGPGTRLTVL.

The rearrangement joins TRBV15 to TRBJ2-1; D ambiguous. The CDR3 runs 15 residues. V gave up 1 base and J gave up 6 bases, with 13 bases separating them. Germline CDR1 and CDR2: LNHNV and YYDKDF (reference sequence). CDR3 in amino acids: CATSRAHRSRNEQFF. CDR3 DNA: TGTGCCACCAGCAGAGCCCATCGGTCCCGCAATGAGCAGTTCTTC.

This clonotype was seen repeatedly, ten times or more. This may be a read error, as it is one base from a much larger clone. V gene TRBV11-3 combines with J gene TRBJ2-7; perhaps TRBD2 as D (7 bases). The CDR3 covers 15 residues. V was trimmed by 0 bases and J by 0 bases, leaving 9 bases between them. Germline V gives CDR1 SGHNT, CDR2 YENEEA. CDR3 residues: CASSLERGPSYEQYF. The CDR3 DNA follows: TGTGCCAGCAGCTTAGAGCGGGGGCCCTCCTACGAGCAGTACTTC.

J is TRBJ2-7 and V is TRBV6-5; either TRBD1 or TRBD2 may fit D (5 bases each). V lost 4 bases and J lost 6, with 13 bases in between. The CDR3 has 13 amino acids. Germline V gene data show CDR1 as MNHEY and CDR2 as SVGAGI. The CDR3 spells CASSSMQGREQYF. CDR3 nucleotide sequence: TGTGCCAGCAGTTCTATGCAGGGACGCGAGCAGTACTTC.

This clonotype was detected many times. The chain employs TRBV5-1 and TRBJ1-4; perhaps TRBD1 as D (6 bases). Trimming pared 3 bases from V and 8 bases from J, leaving 17 bases between. This CDR3 spans 15 amino acids. Germline-derived CDR1 and CDR2 are SGHRS and YFSETQ. The CDR3 coding sequence is TGCGCCAGCAGCTCTGAGGGGACATCTTGGGAAAAACTGTTTTTT. Translated, it gives CASSSEGTSWEKLFF.

Ten or more counts support this clonotype. The chain uses TRBV3-1 and TRBJ1-6; D gene ambiguous. V lost 5 bases and J 9 bases, leaving 11 bases between the germline ends. This CDR3 is 13 amino acids long. Germline V gene data show CDR1 as LGHDT and CDR2 as YNNKEL (reference sequence). Here the CDR3 reads CASSNKDSSPLHF. The CDR3 DNA is TGTGCCAGCAGCAACAAGGATAGTTCACCCCTCCACTTT. The full variable domain, its missing parts supplied by reference TRBV3-1 and TRBJ1-6, is DTAVSQTPKYLVTQMGNDKSIKCEQNLGHDTMYWYKQDSKKFLKIMFSYNNKELIINETVPNRFSPKSPDKAHLNLHINSLELGDSAVYFCASSNKDSSPLHFGNGTRLTVT.

A remark on this clonotype: Since a much larger clone is just one base distant, this may be a read error. This chain links TRBV5-8 with TRBJ2-5; D is tentatively TRBD1 or TRBD2 (6 bases each). CDR1 and CDR2 from the germline V gene are SGHTS and YDEGEE. Trimming cost V 0 bases and J 7 bases, with 13 bases left between them. The CDR3 loop spans 14 amino acids. CDR3 coding DNA: TGTGCCAGCAGCTTGGGAATCAGGGGAGGGACCCAGTACTTC. Translation: CASSLGIRGGTQYF.

This clonotype was detected a few times. This chain joins TRBV12-3 or TRBV12-4 and TRBJ1-5; D is possibly TRBD1 (5 bases). The CDR3 loop spans 12 amino acids. Trimming cost V 5 bases and J 11 bases, with 13 bases left between them. CDR3 sequence reads: CASSTSTGAQHF. The DNA of the CDR3 is TGTGCCAGCAGTACCAGCACAGGAGCCCAGCATTTT.

The sample holds many counts of this clonotype. V usage is TRBV2 and J usage is TRBJ2-3, with 10 nucleotides matching TRBD2. V was pared by 6 bases and J by 3 bases, with 3 bases of the junction left unmatched. Per germline, CDR1 SNHLY and CDR2 FYNNEI. There are 14 residues in the CDR3. As DNA, the CDR3 is TGTGCCAGCAGAGGACTAGCGGTGACAGATACGCAGTATTTT. The encoded protein is CASRGLAVTDTQYF.

V is TRBV6-4 and J is TRBJ1-5; a weak D match, TRBD1 (5 bases). The CDR3 runs to 13 residues. The V gene's germline CDR1 is MRHNA and CDR2 SNTAGT. V was pared by 4 bases and J by 6 bases, with 10 bases between. CDR3 nucleotide sequence: TGTGCCAGCAGTGCGGATAGGGGTCAGCCCCAGCATTTT. Encoded protein: CASSADRGQPQHF.